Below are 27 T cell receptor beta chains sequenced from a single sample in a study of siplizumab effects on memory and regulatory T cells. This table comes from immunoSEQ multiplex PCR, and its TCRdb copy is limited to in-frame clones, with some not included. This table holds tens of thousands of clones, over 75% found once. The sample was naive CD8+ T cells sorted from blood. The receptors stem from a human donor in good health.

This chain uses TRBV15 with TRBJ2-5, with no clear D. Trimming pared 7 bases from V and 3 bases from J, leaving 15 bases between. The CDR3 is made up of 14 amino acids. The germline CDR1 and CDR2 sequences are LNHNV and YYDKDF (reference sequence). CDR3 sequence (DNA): TGTGCCACCAAACCGGGCCCCCTGGAAGAGACCCAGTACTTC. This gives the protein CATKPGPLEETQYF. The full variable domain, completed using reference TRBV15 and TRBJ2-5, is DAMVIQNPRYQVTQFGKPVTLSCSQTLNHNVMYWYQQKSSQAPKLLFHYYDKDFNNEADTPDNFQSRRPNTSFCFLDIRSPGLGDTAMYLCATKPGPLEETQYFGPGTRLLVL.

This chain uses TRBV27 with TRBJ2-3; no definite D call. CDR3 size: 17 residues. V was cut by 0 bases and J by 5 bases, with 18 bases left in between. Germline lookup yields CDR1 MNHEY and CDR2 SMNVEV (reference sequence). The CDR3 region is CASSLSPLLPLGDTQYF. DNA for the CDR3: TGTGCCAGCAGTTTATCCCCATTACTCCCGCTCGGAGATACGCAGTATTTT.

The CDR3 here is CASSHSAQHYGYTF. CDR3 DNA sequence: TGCGCCAGCAGTCATTCAGCACAACACTATGGCTACACCTTC. The chain joins TRBV23-1 to TRBJ1-2; D gene unclear. TRBV23-1 falls under the ORF class, with uncertain function. V lost 3 bases and J 3 bases, leaving 11 bases between the germline ends. This CDR3 comprises 14 residues.

CDR3 bases: TGTGCCAGTAGTATAGGGCTGGGGAACCCCTACGAGCAGTACTTC. Translating it yields CASSIGLGNPYEQYF. The rearrangement joins TRBV19 to TRBJ2-7; D remains ambiguous. Germline V lookup: CDR1 LNHDA, CDR2 SQIVND (reference sequence). V was cut by 1 base and J by 2 bases, with 12 bases left in between. The CDR3 contains 15 residues.

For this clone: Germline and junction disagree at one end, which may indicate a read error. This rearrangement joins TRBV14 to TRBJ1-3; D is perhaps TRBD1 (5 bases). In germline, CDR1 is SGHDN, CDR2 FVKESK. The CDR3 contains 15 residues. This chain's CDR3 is CASSQEDNDGSTIYF. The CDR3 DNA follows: TGTGCCAGCAGCCAAGAGGACAACGATGGAAGCACCATATATTTT.

The CDR3 DNA is TGTGCCAGCAGCTTCGGGGGAAGCAATCAGCCCCAGCATTTT. It translates to CASSFGGSNQPQHF. The chain joins TRBV5-6 to TRBJ1-5; tentative D call: TRBD1 (5 bases). CDR3 length equals 14 residues. The V gene's germline CDR1 is SGHDT and CDR2 YYEEEE. V was cut by 2 bases and J by 1 base, with 7 bases left in between.

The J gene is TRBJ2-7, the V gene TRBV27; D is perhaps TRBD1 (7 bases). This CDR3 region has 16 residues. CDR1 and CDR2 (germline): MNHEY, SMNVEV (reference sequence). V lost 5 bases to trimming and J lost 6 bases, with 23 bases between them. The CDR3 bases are TGTGCCAGCAGTCTACGTCAGGGGGACTTCTTGATCGAGCAGTACTTC. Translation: CASSLRQGDFLIEQYF.

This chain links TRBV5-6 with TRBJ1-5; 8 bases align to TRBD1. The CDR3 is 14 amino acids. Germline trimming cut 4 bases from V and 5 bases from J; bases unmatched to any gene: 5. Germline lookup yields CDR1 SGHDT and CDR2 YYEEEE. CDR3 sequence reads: CASSVGTGHQPQHF. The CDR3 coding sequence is TGTGCCAGCAGCGTAGGGACAGGACATCAGCCCCAGCATTTT.

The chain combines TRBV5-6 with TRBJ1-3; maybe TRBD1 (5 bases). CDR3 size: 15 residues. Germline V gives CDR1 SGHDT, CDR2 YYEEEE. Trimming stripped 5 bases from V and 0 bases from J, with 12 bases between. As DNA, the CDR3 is TGTGCCAGCAGACCCCAGGGCAGCTCTGGAAACACCATATATTTT. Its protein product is CASRPQGSSGNTIYF.

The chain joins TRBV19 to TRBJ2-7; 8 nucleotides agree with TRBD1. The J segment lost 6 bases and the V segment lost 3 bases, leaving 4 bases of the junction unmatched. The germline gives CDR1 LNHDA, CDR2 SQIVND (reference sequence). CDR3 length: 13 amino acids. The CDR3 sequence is CASSIFTGGEQYF. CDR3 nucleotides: TGTGCCAGTAGTATCTTCACAGGGGGCGAGCAGTACTTC.

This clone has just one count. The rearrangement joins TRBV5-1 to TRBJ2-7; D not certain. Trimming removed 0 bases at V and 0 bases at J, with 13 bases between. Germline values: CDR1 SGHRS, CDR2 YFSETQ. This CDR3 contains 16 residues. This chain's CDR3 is CASSLGADDYSYEQYF. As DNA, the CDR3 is TGCGCCAGCAGCTTGGGGGCAGACGATTACTCCTACGAGCAGTACTTC.

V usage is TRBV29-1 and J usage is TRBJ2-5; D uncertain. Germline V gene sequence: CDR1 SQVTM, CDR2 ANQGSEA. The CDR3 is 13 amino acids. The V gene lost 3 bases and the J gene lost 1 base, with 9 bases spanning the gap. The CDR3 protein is CSVEVAFQETQYF. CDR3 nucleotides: TGCAGCGTTGAGGTGGCTTTCCAAGAGACCCAGTACTTC.

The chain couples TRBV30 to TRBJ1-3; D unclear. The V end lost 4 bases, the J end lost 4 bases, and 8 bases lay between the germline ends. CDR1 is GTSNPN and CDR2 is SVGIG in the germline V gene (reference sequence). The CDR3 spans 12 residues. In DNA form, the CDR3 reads TGTGCCTGGACGTCGGGCGGAAACACCATATATTTT. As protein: CAWTSGGNTIYF.

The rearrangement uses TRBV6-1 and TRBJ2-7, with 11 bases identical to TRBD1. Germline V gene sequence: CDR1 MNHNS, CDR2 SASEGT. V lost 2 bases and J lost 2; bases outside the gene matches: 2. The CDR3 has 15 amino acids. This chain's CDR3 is CASSEPGQGAYEQYF. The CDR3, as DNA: TGTGCCAGCAGTGAACCGGGACAGGGGGCCTACGAGCAGTACTTC.

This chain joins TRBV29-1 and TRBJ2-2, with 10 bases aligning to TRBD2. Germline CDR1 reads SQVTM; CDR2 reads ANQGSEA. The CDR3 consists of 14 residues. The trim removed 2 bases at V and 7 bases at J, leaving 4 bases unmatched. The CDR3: CSVERSSGSGELFF. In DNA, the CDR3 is TGCAGCGTTGAACGGTCTAGCGGGAGCGGGGAGCTGTTTTTT.

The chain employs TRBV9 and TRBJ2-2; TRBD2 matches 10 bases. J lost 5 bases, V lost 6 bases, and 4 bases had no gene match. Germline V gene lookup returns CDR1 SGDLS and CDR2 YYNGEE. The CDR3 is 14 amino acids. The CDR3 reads CASTAAGGTGELFF. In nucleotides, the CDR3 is TGTGCCAGCACCGCAGCGGGAGGGACCGGGGAGCTGTTTTTT. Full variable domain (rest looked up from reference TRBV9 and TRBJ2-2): DSGVTQTPKHLITATGQRVTLRCSPRSGDLSVYWYQQSLDQGLQFLIQYYNGEERAKGNILERFSAQQFPDLHSELNLSSLELGDSALYFCASTAAGGTGELFFGEGSRLTVL.

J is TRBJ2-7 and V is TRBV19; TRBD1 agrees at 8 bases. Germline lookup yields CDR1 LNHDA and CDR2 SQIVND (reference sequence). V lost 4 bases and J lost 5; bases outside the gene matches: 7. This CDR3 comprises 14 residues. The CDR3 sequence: CASSSGQGSDEQYF. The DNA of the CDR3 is TGTGCCAGTAGTAGCGGACAGGGTTCGGACGAGCAGTACTTC.

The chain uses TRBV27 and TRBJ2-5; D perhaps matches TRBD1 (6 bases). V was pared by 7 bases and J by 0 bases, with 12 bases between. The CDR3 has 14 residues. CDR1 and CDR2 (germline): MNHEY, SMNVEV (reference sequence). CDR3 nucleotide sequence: TGTGCCAGCAAAGACAGGCCCTACCAAGAGACCCAGTACTTC. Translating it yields CASKDRPYQETQYF.

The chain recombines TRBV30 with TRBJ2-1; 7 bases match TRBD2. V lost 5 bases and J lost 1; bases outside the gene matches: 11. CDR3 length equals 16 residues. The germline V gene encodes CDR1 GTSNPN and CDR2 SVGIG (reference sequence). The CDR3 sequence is CAWGRGLLGSYNEQFF. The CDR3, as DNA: TGTGCCTGGGGGAGGGGACTGTTGGGTTCCTACAATGAGCAGTTCTTC.

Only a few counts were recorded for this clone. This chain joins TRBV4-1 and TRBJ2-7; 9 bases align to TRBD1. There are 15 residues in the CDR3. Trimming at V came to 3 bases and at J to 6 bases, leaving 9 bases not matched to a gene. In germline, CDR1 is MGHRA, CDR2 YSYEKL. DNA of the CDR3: TGCGCCAGCAGCCATCGGGGGACAGGGTTAGGCGAGCAGTACTTC. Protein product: CASSHRGTGLGEQYF.

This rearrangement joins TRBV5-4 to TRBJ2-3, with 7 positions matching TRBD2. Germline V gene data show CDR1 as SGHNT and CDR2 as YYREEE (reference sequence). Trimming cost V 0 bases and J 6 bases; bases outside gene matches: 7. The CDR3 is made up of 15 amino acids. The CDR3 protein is CASSLGPAGFDTQYF. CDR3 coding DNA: TGTGCCAGCAGCTTGGGCCCAGCGGGGTTCGATACGCAGTATTTT.

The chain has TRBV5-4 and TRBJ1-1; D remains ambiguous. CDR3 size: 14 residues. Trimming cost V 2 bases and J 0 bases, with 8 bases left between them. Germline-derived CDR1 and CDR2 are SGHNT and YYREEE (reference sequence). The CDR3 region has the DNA TGTGCCAGCAGCTTAGACGGCATGAACACTGAAGCTTTCTTT. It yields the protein CASSLDGMNTEAFF.

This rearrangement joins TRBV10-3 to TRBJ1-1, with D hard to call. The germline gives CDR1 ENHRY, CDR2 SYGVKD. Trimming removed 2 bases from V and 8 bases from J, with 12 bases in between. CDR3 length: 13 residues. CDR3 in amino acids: CAISEEQTSEAFF. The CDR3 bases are TGTGCCATCAGTGAGGAGCAGACCTCGGAAGCTTTCTTT.

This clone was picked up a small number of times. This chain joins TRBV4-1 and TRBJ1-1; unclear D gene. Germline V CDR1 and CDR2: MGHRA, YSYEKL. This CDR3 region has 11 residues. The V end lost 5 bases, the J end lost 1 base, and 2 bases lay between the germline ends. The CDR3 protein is CASSGNTEAFF. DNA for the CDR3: TGCGCCAGCAGCGGGAACACTGAAGCTTTCTTT.

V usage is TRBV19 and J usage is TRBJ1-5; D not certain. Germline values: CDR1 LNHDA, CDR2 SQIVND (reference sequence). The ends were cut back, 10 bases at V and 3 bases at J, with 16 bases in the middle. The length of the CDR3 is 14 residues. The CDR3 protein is CATRTALDNQPQHF. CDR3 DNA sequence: TGTGCCACCAGGACGGCTTTAGACAATCAGCCCCAGCATTTT.

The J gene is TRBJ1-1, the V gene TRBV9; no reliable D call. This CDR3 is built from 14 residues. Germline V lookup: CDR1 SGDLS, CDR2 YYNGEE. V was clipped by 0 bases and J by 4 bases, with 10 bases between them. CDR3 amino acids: CASSVARFPTEAFF. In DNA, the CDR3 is TGTGCCAGCAGCGTAGCTCGGTTCCCCACTGAAGCTTTCTTT.

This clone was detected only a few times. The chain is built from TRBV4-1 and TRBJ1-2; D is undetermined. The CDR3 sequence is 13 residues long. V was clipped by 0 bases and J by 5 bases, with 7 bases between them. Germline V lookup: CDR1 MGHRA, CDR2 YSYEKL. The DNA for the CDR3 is TGCGCCAGCAGCCAAGATTCAGGTTATGGCTACACCTTC. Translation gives CASSQDSGYGYTF.